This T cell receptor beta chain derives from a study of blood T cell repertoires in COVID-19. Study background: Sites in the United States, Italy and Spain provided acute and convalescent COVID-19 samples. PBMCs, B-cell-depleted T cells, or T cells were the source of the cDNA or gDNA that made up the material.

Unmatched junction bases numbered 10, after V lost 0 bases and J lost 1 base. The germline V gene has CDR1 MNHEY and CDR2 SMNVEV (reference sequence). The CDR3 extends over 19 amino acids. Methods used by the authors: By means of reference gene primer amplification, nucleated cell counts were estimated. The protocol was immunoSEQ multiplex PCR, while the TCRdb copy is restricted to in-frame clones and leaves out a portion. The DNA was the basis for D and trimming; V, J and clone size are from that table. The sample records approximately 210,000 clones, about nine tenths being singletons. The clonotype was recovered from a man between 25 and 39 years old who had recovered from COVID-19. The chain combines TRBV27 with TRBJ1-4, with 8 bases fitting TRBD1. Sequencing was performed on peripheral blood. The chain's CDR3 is CASSLSPRTGQKTNEKLFF. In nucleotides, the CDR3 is TGTGCCAGCAGTTTATCGCCCCGGACAGGGCAAAAAACTAATGAAAAACTGTTTTTT.